The next 21 T cell receptor beta chains were all read from a single sample in a study of T-cell memory formation after mild COVID-19. TCRdb re-derived calls from the 5' RACE reads in MiXCR, one entry per CDR3 protein. The sample consists of 360,000 or so distinct CDR3 sequences, approximately 29% of them appearing once. The specimen was PBMCs or a T cell subset sorted from them (not recorded which). The receptors were sampled from an adult woman who had mild COVID-19 (a few samples of this study predate the infection). Cell type and time point are not known.

This clonotype was observed a handful of times. The chain combines TRBV9 with TRBJ1-1; the D is unclear. V dropped 2 bases and J dropped 0 bases, with 11 bases sitting between them. The CDR3 extends over 15 amino acids. Germline lookup yields CDR1 SGDLS and CDR2 YYNGEE. CDR3 sequence: CASSVDGTMNTEAFF. The CDR3 coding sequence is TGTGCCAGCAGCGTCGACGGTACCATGAACACTGAAGCTTTCTTT.

V is TRBV6-5 and J is TRBJ2-2; D might be TRBD2 (5 bases). V was clipped by 5 bases and J by 0 bases, with 10 bases between them. The CDR3 contains 15 residues. In germline, CDR1 is MNHEY, CDR2 SVGAGI. CDR3 region: CASSGGASNTGELFF. DNA for the CDR3: TGTGCCAGCAGTGGAGGAGCTTCGAACACCGGGGAGCTGTTTTTT.

The CDR3: CASSFRTGVGYTF. CDR3 DNA: TGTGCCAGCAGTTTCAGGACAGGGGTCGGCTACACCTTC. The chain uses TRBV28 and TRBJ1-2; 9 nucleotides agree with TRBD1. V shed 3 bases and J 8 bases; nucleotides not matched to a gene: 4. This CDR3 has 13 amino acids. CDR1 and CDR2 from the germline V gene are MDHEN and SYDVKM.

V is TRBV27 and J is TRBJ2-1; TRBD1 agrees at 7 bases. The V gene end was trimmed by 5 bases and the J gene end by 4 bases; junction bases not matched to a gene: 14. This CDR3 is 17 amino acids long. Germline CDR1 reads MNHEY; CDR2 reads SMNVEV (reference sequence). CDR3 DNA sequence: TGTGCCAGCAGTAACCTACAGGGGCTCGGCCCTTACAATGAGCAGTTCTTC. Protein: CASSNLQGLGPYNEQFF.

The chain combines TRBV10-3 with TRBJ2-5; tentatively, D is TRBD1 (6 bases). This CDR3 spans 14 amino acids. Germline CDR1 and CDR2: ENHRY and SYGVKD. The V and J ends lost 6 bases and 3 bases respectively, with 14 bases between them. CDR3 region: CAISNRDMKETQYF. The CDR3 DNA sequence: TGTGCCATCAGCAACCGGGACATGAAAGAGACCCAGTACTTC.

CDR3 loop: CASSLIAGGPGEQYF. As DNA, the CDR3 is TGTGCCAGCAGTCTGATAGCGGGAGGGCCTGGGGAGCAGTACTTC. The chain couples TRBV28 to TRBJ2-7; 11 bases are shared with TRBD2. There are 15 residues in the CDR3. The germline CDR1 and CDR2 sequences are MDHEN and SYDVKM. V lost 5 bases, J lost 7 bases, and 10 bases stayed unmatched.

In its sample, this clonotype was seen once. The rearrangement uses TRBV4-2 and TRBJ2-3, with TRBD2 identical over 9 bases. The CDR3 is 16 amino acids. V trimming: 5 bases; J trimming: 1 base; junction bases outside the gene matches: 7. Per germline, CDR1 LGHNA and CDR2 YNFKEQ. The CDR3 coding sequence is TGTGCCAGCAGCTTAGGAGGCGGGAGGGGCACAGATACGCAGTATTTT. This sequence encodes CASSLGGGRGTDTQYF.

The chain links TRBV24-1 to TRBJ1-2, with no clear D. The CDR3 spans 14 residues. CDR1 is KGHDR, CDR2 SFDVKD, per germline. Trimming took 3 bases from V and 4 from J, leaving 11 bases between them. The CDR3 reads CATSDLSGTYGYTF. The CDR3 DNA reads as TGTGCCACCAGTGATCTTTCAGGAACCTATGGCTACACCTTC.

The rearrangement uses TRBV27 and TRBJ1-1, with D maybe TRBD1 (6 bases). The CDR3 spans 18 residues. Trimming removed 5 bases at V and 1 base at J, with 23 bases between. CDR1 and CDR2 from the germline V gene are MNHEY and SMNVEV (reference sequence). The CDR3 loop reads CASSRGGRFGGANTEAFF. The CDR3 DNA is TGTGCCAGCAGTCGGGGGGGACGCTTCGGGGGCGCGAACACTGAAGCTTTCTTT.

The gene calls are TRBV4-1 and TRBJ2-7; D gene unclear. Per the germline V gene, CDR1 is MGHRA and CDR2 is YSYEKL. This CDR3 spans 15 amino acids. V shed 1 base and J shed 2 bases, with 12 bases lying between them. The CDR3 DNA is TGCGCCAGCAGCCAAGGCGGCCGAAACCCCTACGAGCAGTACTTC. Translation gives CASSQGGRNPYEQYF.

Only a few counts were recorded for this clonotype. The chain combines TRBV7-9 with TRBJ2-7; D possibly uses TRBD1 or TRBD2 (5 bases each). Germline lookup yields CDR1 SEHNR and CDR2 FQNEAQ (reference sequence). This CDR3 is 15 amino acids long. V was pared by 5 bases and J by 4 bases, with 18 bases between. CDR3 coding DNA: TGTGCCAGCAGCAAAACCGGGACCATAACGTACGAGCAGTACTTC. It encodes CASSKTGTITYEQYF.

The chain employs TRBV5-6 and TRBJ2-5, with D tentatively TRBD1 or TRBD2 (6 bases each). V gave up 5 bases and J gave up 5 bases, with 19 bases separating them. Germline V gene data show CDR1 as SGHDT and CDR2 as YYEEEE. This CDR3 region has 15 residues. The CDR3 DNA follows: TGTGCCAGCAGGCGGGACCAGAGGGGGACCGAGACCCAGTACTTC. Amino acid sequence: CASRRDQRGTETQYF. The whole variable domain, remainder taken from reference TRBV5-6 and TRBJ2-5, is DAGVTQSPTHLIKTRGQQVTLRCSPKSGHDTVSWYQQALGQGPQFIFQYYEEEERQRGNFPDRFSGHQFPNYSSELNVNALLLGDSALYLCASRRDQRGTETQYFGPGTRLLVL.

The V gene is TRBV24-1, the J gene TRBJ2-5, with no clear D. Per germline, CDR1 KGHDR and CDR2 SFDVKD. V was clipped by 1 base and J by 1 base, with 9 bases between them. The CDR3 contains 15 residues. The CDR3 sequence: CATSDFQSPQETQYF. In DNA form, the CDR3 reads TGTGCCACCAGTGATTTCCAGTCCCCCCAAGAGACCCAGTACTTC.

This clonotype was observed a few times. Written as DNA, the CDR3 is TGTGCCAGCAGCAGGGACGATAACGAGCAGTACTTC. It translates to CASSRDDNEQYF. The V gene is TRBV5-6, the J gene TRBJ2-7; D is possibly TRBD1 or TRBD2 (5 bases each). CDR1 and CDR2 from the germline V gene are SGHDT and YYEEEE. V lost 4 bases, J lost 5 bases, and 10 bases lay in between. The CDR3 loop spans 12 amino acids.

The gene calls are TRBV4-2 and TRBJ2-2; 8 bases map to TRBD2. The length of the CDR3 is 16 residues. The ends lost 1 base at V and 1 base at J; junction bases unmatched: 2. Per the germline V gene, CDR1 is LGHNA and CDR2 is YNFKEQ. CDR3 protein: CASSQGAGVNTGELFF. The CDR3 DNA reads as TGTGCCAGCAGCCAAGGAGCGGGGGTGAACACCGGGGAGCTGTTTTTT.

This clonotype was seen more than once but under ten times. The V and J genes are TRBV6-5 and TRBJ2-7; 7 nucleotides match TRBD2. The CDR3 spans 15 residues. Germline V gene sequence: CDR1 MNHEY, CDR2 SVGAGI. V was pared by 5 bases and J by 2 bases, with 9 bases of the junction left unmatched. The CDR3 nucleotides read TGTGCCAGCAGTCCTAGGACTAGGGTGACCTACGAGCAGTACTTC. This codes for CASSPRTRVTYEQYF.

The chain couples TRBV15 to TRBJ2-7; a weak D match, TRBD2 (5 bases). V was shortened by 1 base and J by 4 bases, with 11 bases between the two germline ends. CDR3 size: 14 residues. Germline CDR1 reads LNHNV; CDR2 reads YYDKDF (reference sequence). CDR3 in amino acids: CATSRVRGTYEQYF. Here the CDR3 DNA reads TGTGCCACCAGCAGAGTTCGGGGAACTTACGAGCAGTACTTC.

This clonotype is a singleton in its sample. The chain couples TRBV7-6 to TRBJ2-3; a possible D gene is TRBD2 (7 bases). V lost 5 bases and J lost 5, with 20 bases in between. Germline CDR1 is SGHVS and CDR2 is FNYEAQ. The CDR3 loop spans 16 amino acids. CDR3 residues: CASSPNGRGALDTQYF. CDR3 bases: TGTGCCAGCAGCCCGAATGGCCGGGGGGCCCTAGATACGCAGTATTTT.

This clonotype was observed at least ten times. The chain combines TRBV12-3 or TRBV12-4 with TRBJ2-1, with D hard to call. The CDR3 length is 11 residues. V was clipped by 6 bases and J by 9 bases, with 9 bases between them. In nucleotides, the CDR3 is TGTGCCAGCAGGAAGATAGGTGAGCAGTTCTTC. It translates to CASRKIGEQFF.

The rearrangement joins TRBV15 to TRBJ2-2, with 8 positions matching TRBD2. Trimming took 0 bases from V and 0 from J; bases not matched to a gene: 3. Germline assignment: CDR1 LNHNV and CDR2 YYDKDF (reference sequence). This CDR3 comprises 17 residues. This CDR3 reads CATSRDRTSPNTGELFF. The CDR3 DNA sequence: TGTGCCACCAGCAGAGATCGGACTAGCCCGAACACCGGGGAGCTGTTTTTT.

This clonotype was observed a handful of times. The chain couples TRBV20-1 to TRBJ2-1; TRBD1 matches 7 bases. Germline V gene lookup returns CDR1 DFQATT and CDR2 SNEGSKA (reference sequence). The CDR3 runs 13 residues. The trim removed 5 bases at V and 4 bases at J, leaving 5 bases unmatched. The CDR3 nucleotides are TGCAGTGCTCGGGACAGACTTTACAATGAGCAGTTCTTC. This codes for CSARDRLYNEQFF.